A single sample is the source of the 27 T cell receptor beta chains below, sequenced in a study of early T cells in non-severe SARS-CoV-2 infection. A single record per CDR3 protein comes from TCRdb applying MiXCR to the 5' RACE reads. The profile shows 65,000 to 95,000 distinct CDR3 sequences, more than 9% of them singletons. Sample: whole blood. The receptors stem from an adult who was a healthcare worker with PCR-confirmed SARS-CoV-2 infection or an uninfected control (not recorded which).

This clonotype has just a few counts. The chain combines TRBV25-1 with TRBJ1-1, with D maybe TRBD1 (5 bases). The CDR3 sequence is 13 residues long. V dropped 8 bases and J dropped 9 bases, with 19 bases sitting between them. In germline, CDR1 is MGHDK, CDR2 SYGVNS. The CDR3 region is CASLDNFISKAFF. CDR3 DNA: TGTGCCAGCCTGGACAATTTTATATCTAAAGCTTTCTTT.

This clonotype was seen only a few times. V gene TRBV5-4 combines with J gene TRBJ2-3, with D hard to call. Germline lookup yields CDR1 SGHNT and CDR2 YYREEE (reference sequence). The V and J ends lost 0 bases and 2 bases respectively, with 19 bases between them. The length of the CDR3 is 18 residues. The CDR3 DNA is TGTGCCAGCAGCTTGGGAGGCCAAAGCCAATACCACACAGATACGCAGTATTTT. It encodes CASSLGGQSQYHTDTQYF.

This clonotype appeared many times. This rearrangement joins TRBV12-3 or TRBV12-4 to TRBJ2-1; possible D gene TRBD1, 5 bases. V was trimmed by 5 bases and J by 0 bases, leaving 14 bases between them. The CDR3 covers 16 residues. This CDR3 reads CASSPGFSPSYNEQFF. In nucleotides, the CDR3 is TGTGCCAGCAGTCCAGGGTTTTCGCCCTCCTACAATGAGCAGTTCTTC.

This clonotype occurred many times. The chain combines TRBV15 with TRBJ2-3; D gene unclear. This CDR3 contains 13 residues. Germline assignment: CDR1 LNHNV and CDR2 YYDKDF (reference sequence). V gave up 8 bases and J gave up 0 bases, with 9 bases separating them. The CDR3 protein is CATEGGSTDTQYF. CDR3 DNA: TGTGCCACCGAAGGCGGAAGCACAGATACGCAGTATTTT.

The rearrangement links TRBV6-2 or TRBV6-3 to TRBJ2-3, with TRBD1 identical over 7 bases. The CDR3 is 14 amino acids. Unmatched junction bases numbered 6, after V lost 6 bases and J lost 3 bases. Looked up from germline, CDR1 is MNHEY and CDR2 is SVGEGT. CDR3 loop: CASSTGAVTDTQYF. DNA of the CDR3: TGTGCCAGCAGCACAGGGGCCGTTACAGATACGCAGTATTTT.

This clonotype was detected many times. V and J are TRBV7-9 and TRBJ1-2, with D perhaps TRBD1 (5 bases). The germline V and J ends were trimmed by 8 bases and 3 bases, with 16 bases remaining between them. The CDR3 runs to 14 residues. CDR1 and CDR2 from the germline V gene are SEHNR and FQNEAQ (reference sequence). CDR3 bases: TGTGCCAGCGGGGACTCTTACAGCGACTATGGCTACACCTTC. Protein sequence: CASGDSYSDYGYTF.

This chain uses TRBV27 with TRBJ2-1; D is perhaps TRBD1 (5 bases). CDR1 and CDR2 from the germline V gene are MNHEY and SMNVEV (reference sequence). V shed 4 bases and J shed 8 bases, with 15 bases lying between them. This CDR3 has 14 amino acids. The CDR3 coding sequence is TGTGCCAGCAGTTCCCCCGGACATCACGATGAGCAGTTCTTC. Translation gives CASSSPGHHDEQFF.

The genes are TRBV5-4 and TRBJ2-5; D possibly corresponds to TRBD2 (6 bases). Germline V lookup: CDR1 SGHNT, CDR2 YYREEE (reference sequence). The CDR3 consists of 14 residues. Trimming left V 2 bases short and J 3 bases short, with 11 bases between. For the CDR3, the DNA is TGTGCCAGCAGCTTAGGGACTGACAAAGAGACCCAGTACTTC. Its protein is CASSLGTDKETQYF.

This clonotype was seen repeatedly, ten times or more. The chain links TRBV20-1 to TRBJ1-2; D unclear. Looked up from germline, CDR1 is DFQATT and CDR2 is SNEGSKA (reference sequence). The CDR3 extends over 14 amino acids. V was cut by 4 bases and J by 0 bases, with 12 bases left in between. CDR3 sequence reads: CSAMLREPNYGYTF. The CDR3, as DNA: TGCAGTGCTATGCTCCGGGAACCTAACTATGGCTACACCTTC.

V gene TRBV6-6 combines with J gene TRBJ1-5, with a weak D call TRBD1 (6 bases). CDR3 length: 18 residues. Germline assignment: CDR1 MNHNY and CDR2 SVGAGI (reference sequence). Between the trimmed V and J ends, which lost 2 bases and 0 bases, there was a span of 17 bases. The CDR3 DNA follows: TGTGCCAGCAGTTACCCATGGGGGGGCTGGTCTAGCAATCAGCCCCAGCATTTT. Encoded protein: CASSYPWGGWSSNQPQHF.

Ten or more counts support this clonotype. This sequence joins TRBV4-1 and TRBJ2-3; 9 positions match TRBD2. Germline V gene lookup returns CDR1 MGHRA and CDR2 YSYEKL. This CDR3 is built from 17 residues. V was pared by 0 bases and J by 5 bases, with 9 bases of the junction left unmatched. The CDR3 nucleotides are TGCGCCAGCAGCCAAGATCTGGGCGGGAGGGCACAAGATACGCAGTATTTT. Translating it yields CASSQDLGGRAQDTQYF.

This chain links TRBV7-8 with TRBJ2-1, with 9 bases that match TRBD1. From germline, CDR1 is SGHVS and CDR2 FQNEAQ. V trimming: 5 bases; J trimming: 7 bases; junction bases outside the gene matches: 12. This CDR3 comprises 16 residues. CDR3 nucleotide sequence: TGTGCCAGCAGCCCACATCCGGGACAGGGTTCGAATGAGCAGTTCTTC. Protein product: CASSPHPGQGSNEQFF.

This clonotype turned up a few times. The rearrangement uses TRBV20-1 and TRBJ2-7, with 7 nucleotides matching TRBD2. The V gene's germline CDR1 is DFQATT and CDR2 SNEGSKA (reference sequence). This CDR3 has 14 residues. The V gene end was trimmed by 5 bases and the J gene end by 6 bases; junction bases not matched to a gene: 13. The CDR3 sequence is CSAAGERFVGEQYF. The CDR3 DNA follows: TGCAGTGCTGCGGGGGAGAGGTTTGTCGGCGAGCAGTACTTC.

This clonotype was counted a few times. The CDR3: CSVKQVNTEAFF. CDR3 nucleotides: TGCAGCGTGAAACAGGTGAACACTGAAGCTTTCTTT. The J gene is TRBJ1-1, the V gene TRBV29-1; maybe TRBD1 (5 bases). In germline, CDR1 is SQVTM, CDR2 ANQGSEA. The CDR3 consists of 12 residues. Between the trimmed V and J ends, which lost 6 bases and 0 bases, there was a span of 8 bases.

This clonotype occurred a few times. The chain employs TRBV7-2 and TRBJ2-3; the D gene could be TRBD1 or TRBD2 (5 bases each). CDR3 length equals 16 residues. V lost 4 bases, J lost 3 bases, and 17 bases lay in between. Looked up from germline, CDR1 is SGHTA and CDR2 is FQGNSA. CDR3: CASSWGPGPGTDTQYF. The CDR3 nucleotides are TGTGCCAGCAGCTGGGGACCGGGCCCTGGGACAGATACGCAGTATTTT.

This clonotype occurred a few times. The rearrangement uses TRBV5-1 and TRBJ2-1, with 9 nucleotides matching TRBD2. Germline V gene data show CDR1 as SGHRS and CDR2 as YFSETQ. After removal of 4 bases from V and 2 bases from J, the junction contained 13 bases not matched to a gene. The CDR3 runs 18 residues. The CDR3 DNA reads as TGCGCCAGCAGCCCGAGACTCGGGGGCGGGAGGGCCTACAATGAGCAGTTCTTC. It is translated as CASSPRLGGGRAYNEQFF.

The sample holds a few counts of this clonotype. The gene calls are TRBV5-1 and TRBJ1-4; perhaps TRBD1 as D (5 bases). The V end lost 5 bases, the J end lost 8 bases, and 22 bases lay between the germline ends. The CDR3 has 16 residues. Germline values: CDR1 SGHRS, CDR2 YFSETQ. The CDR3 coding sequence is TGCGCCAGCAGAAGCGAGCTCTGGGACCGAGGGGAAAAACTGTTTTTT. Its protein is CASRSELWDRGEKLFF. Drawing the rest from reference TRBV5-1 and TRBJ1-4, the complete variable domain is KAGVTQTPRYLIKTRGQQVTLSCSPISGHRSVSWYQQTPGQGLQFLFEYFSETQRNKGNFPGRFSGRQFSNSRSEMNVSTLELGDSALYLCASRSELWDRGEKLFFGSGTQLSVL.

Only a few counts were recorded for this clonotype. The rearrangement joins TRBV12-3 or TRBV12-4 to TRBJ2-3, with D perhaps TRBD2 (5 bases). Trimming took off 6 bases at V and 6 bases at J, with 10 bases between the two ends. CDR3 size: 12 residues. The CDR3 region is CASRGLADTQYF. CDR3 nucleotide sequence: TGTGCCAGCAGGGGGTTAGCGGATACGCAGTATTTT.

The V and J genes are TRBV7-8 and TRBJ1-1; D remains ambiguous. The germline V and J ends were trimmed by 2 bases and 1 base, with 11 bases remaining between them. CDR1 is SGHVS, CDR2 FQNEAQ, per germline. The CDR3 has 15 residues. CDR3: CASSLLASQNTEAFF. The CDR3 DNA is TGTGCCAGCAGCTTACTCGCGTCCCAGAACACTGAAGCTTTCTTT.

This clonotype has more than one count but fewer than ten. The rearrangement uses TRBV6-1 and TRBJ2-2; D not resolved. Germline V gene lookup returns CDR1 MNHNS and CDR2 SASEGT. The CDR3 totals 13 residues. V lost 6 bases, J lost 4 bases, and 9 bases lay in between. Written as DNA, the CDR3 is TGTGCCAGCAGCGGAGTGGCCACCGGGGAGCTGTTTTTT. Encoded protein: CASSGVATGELFF.

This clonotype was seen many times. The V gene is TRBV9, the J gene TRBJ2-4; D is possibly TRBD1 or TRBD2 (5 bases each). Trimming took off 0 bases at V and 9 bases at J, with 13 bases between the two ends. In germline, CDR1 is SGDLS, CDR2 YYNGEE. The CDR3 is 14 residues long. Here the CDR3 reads CASSVEGKGGIQYF. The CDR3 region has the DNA TGTGCCAGCAGCGTAGAGGGGAAAGGAGGCATTCAGTACTTC. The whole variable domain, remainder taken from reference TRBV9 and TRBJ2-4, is DSGVTQTPKHLITATGQRVTLRCSPRSGDLSVYWYQQSLDQGLQFLIQYYNGEERAKGNILERFSAQQFPDLHSELNLSSLELGDSALYFCASSVEGKGGIQYFGAGTRLSVL.

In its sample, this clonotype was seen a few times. CDR3 in amino acids: CAWSPSLYYEQYF. CDR3 DNA: TGTGCCTGGAGCCCTTCCCTGTACTACGAGCAGTACTTC. The J gene is TRBJ2-7, the V gene TRBV30; D remains ambiguous. This CDR3 is 13 amino acids long. Deletions cut 3 bases from V and 3 bases from J, with 12 bases between. From germline, CDR1 is GTSNPN and CDR2 SVGIG (reference sequence).

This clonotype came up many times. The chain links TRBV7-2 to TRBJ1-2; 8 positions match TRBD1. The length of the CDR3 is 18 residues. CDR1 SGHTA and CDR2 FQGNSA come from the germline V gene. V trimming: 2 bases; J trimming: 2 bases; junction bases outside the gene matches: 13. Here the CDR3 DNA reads TGTGCCAGCAGCTTACGGGTAGTTGGGGCAGGGGGCAACTATGGCTACACCTTC. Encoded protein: CASSLRVVGAGGNYGYTF.

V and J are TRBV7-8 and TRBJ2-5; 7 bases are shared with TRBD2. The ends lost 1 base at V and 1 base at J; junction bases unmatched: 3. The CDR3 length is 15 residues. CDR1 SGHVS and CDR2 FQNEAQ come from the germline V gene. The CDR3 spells CASSLGGSGQETQYF. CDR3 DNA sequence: TGTGCCAGCAGCTTAGGCGGGAGCGGCCAAGAGACCCAGTACTTC. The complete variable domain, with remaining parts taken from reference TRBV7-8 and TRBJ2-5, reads GAGVSQSPRYKVAKRGQDVALRCDPISGHVSLFWYQQALGQGPEFLTYFQNEAQLDKSGLPSDRFFAERPEGSVSTLKIQRTQQEDSAVYLCASSLGGSGQETQYFGPGTRLLVL.

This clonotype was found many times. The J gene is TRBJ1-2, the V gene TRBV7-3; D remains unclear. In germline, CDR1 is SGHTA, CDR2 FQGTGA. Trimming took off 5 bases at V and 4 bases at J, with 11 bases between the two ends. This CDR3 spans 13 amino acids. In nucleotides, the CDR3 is TGTGCCAGCAGCCTCCCAGGACGCTATGGCTACACCTTC. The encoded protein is CASSLPGRYGYTF.

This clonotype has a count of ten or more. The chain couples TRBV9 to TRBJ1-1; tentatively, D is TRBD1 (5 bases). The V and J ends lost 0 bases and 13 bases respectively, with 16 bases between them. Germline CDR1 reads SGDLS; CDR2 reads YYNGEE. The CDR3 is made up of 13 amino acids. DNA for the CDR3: TGTGCCAGCAGCGTAGCGGACAATTCGGCAGTTTTCTTT. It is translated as CASSVADNSAVFF.

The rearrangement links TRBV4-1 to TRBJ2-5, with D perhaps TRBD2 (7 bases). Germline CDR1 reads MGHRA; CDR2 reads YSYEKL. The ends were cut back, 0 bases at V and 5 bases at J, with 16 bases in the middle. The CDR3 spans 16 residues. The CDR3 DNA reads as TGCGCCAGCAGCCAAGAAGGGGGAGGGACCTCGGAGACCCAGTACTTC. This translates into CASSQEGGGTSETQYF.